This TCR beta chain was identified during a study of blood T cell repertoires in COVID-19. There are 15 residues in the CDR3. The V gene's germline CDR1 is MNHEY and CDR2 SMNVEV (reference sequence). Trimming cost V 6 bases and J 0 bases, with 14 bases left between them. Assay used: immunoSEQ multiplex PCR; TCRdb lists only in-frame clones, some missing. Here the sample spans about 380,000 clones, about 90% being singletons. The sequencing sample was made of PBMCs or T cells enriched from blood (not recorded which). This receptor was obtained from a woman aged 30 to 39 who had recovered from COVID-19. The rearrangement links TRBV27 to TRBJ1-1, with a weak D call TRBD1 (6 bases). The CDR3 reads CASSPNRVVNTEAFF. DNA for the CDR3: TGTGCCAGCAGCCCTAACAGGGTGGTGAACACTGAAGCTTTCTTT.